This T cell receptor (beta chain) was found in a study of CD8+ T cells in alopecia areata. Study in general: Tofacitinib ran 6 to 18 months, followed by 6 months off drug. Study results and limitations: Researchers report lesional scalp, most notably alopecia totalis/universalis, outstripped normal scalp in clonality.

The sample's treatment: oral pan-JAK inhibitor, 5-10 mg twice daily. A word on this clone: What it recognizes is unknown.

Sequencing used cDNA as its template, made by extracting RNA and reverse transcribing it. Profiled with immunoSEQ multiplex PCR; TCRdb holds only in-frame clones, not every one. The sample shows some 100,000 clones, about 60% of them seen only once. CDR3 size: 13 residues. Germline V CDR1 and CDR2: GTSNPN, SVGIG (reference sequence). The V and J ends lost 2 bases and 7 bases, in that order; junction bases with no gene match: 8. This material consisted of CD8+ T cells sorted from blood, taken around week 55, from a patient treated with tofacitinib. The gene calls are TRBV30 and TRBJ2-7, with 7 bases that match TRBD1. The TCR originated in a human donor with alopecia areata. CDR3 DNA: TGTGCCTGGAGTAGCGACAGGGTTTTGGAGCAGTACTTC. This gives the protein CAWSSDRVLEQYF.